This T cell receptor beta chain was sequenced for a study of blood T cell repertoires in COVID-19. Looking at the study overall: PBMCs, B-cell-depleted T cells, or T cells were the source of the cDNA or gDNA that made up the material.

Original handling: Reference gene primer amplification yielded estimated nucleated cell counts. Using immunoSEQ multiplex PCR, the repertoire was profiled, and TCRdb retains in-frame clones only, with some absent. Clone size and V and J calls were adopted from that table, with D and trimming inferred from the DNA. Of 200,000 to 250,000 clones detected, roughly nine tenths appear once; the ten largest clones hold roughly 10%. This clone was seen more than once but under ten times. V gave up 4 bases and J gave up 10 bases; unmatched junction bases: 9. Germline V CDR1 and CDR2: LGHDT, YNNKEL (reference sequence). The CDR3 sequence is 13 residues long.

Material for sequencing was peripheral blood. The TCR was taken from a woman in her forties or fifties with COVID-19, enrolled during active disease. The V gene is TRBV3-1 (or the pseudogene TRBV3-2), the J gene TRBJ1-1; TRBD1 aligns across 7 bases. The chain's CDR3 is CASSLSEGQRAFF. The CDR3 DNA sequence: TGTGCCAGCAGCCTCTCCGAGGGACAGAGAGCTTTCTTT.